This T cell receptor beta chain was found in a study of T-cell memory formation after mild COVID-19. Study summary: The two donors had largely donor-specific TCR clusters.

TCRdb re-analysed the 5' RACE reads in MiXCR, keeping a single row per CDR3 protein. This table has about 360,000 distinct CDR3 sequences, around an eighth appearing once. CDR3 length equals 15 residues. Trimming pared 0 bases from V and 0 bases from J, leaving 8 bases between. Looked up from germline, CDR1 is SGDLS and CDR2 is YYNGEE. This TCR was recovered from a young man who had mild COVID-19 (a few samples of this study predate the infection). Cell type and time point are not known. The genes are TRBV9 and TRBJ2-3, with D hard to call. Sequenced sample: PBMCs or a T cell subset sorted from them (not recorded which). For the CDR3, the DNA is TGTGCCAGCAGCGTAGGCCAGACTAGCACAGATACGCAGTATTTT. As protein: CASSVGQTSTDTQYF.